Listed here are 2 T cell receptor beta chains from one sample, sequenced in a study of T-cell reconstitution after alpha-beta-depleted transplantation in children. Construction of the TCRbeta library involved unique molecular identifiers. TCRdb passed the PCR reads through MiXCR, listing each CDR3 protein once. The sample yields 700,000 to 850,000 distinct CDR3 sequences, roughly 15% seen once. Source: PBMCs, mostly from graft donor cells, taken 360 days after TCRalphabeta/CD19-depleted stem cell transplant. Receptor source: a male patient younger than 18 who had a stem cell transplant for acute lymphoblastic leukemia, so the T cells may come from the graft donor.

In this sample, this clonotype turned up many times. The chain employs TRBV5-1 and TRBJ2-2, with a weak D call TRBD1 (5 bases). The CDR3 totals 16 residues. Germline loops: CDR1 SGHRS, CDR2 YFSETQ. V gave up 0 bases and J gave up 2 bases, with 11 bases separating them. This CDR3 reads CASSLASGLNTGELFF. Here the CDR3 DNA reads TGCGCCAGCAGCTTGGCCTCAGGGTTAAACACCGGGGAGCTGTTTTTT.

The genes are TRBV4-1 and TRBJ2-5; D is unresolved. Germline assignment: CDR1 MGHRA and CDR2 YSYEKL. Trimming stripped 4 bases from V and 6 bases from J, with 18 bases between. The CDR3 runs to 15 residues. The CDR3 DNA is TGCGCCAGCAGCCCACGGATTCCCCAGAGGCAGACCCAGTACTTC. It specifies CASSPRIPQRQTQYF.